This TCR beta chain stems from a study of blood T cell repertoires in COVID-19. The length of the CDR3 is 15 residues. The ends were cut back, 1 base at V and 0 bases at J, with 9 bases in the middle. The germline V gene encodes CDR1 LNHDA and CDR2 SQIVND (reference sequence). The protocol was immunoSEQ multiplex PCR, while the TCRdb copy is restricted to in-frame clones and leaves out a portion. The profile shows 390,000 or so clones, 80% to 90% of them singletons. The material sequenced was peripheral blood. The TCR comes from a woman in her twenties or thirties with COVID-19, enrolled during active disease. The chain uses TRBV19 and TRBJ1-1; D unclear. CDR3 DNA sequence: TGTGCCAGTAGTATAGGGGAGGGATTGAACACTGAAGCTTTCTTT. It codes for CASSIGEGLNTEAFF.